These 32 T cell receptor beta chains came from one sample sequenced in a study of cytotoxic CD8 clonotypes in ibrutinib-treated CLL. TCRdb keeps only in-frame clones here, not all; method: immunoSEQ multiplex PCR. The sample holds almost 45,000 clones, over 60% seen once. Specimen: PBMCs, collected after 12 months of ibrutinib treatment. The receptors here all came from a human donor with chronic lymphocytic leukemia.

This chain joins TRBV4-1 and TRBJ1-2, with 7 bases that match TRBD1. Germline values: CDR1 MGHRA, CDR2 YSYEKL. With V trimmed by 4 bases and J by 4 bases, 9 bases remained unmatched. This CDR3 region has 15 residues. The CDR3, as DNA: TGCGCCAGCAGCCCCGCAGAGACAGGGCCCTATGGCTACACCTTC. Its translation is CASSPAETGPYGYTF.

The rearrangement uses TRBV7-2 and TRBJ2-1; perhaps D is TRBD1 or TRBD2 (6 bases each). Trimming took off 10 bases at V and 6 bases at J, with 22 bases between the two ends. Germline CDR1 and CDR2: SGHTA and FQGNSA. The CDR3 spans 15 residues. The CDR3 bases are TGTGCCACCGCGCTCCGACAGAGGGGGGCCAATGAGCAGTTCTTC. It codes for CATALRQRGANEQFF.

The J gene is TRBJ2-3, the V gene TRBV9; TRBD1 matches 7 bases. The V segment lost 2 bases and the J segment 2 bases; nucleotides outside the gene matches: 8. The CDR3 extends over 16 amino acids. Germline V gives CDR1 SGDLS, CDR2 YYNGEE. CDR3 bases: TGTGCCAGCAGCGTCTGGGACAGTAGGGCCACAGATACGCAGTATTTT. Amino acids: CASSVWDSRATDTQYF.

The genes are TRBV9 and TRBJ1-3; maybe TRBD1 (5 bases). Germline CDR1 and CDR2: SGDLS and YYNGEE. The CDR3 extends over 12 amino acids. The CDR3 loop is CATRAAGNTIYF. The CDR3 bases are TGTGCAACCAGGGCAGCTGGAAACACCATATATTTT.

The rearrangement joins TRBV14 to TRBJ2-1; TRBD2 matches 10 bases. With 4 bases clipped from V and 3 bases from J, the junction kept 3 bases outside the gene matches. The CDR3 extends over 15 amino acids. Germline loops: CDR1 SGHDN, CDR2 FVKESK. The CDR3 is CASSLGTSDYNEQFF. CDR3 nucleotides: TGTGCCAGCAGCCTCGGGACTAGCGACTACAATGAGCAGTTCTTC.

The chain is built from TRBV5-1 and TRBJ2-5; 7 nucleotides agree with TRBD2. The CDR3 runs to 15 residues. The V segment lost 0 bases and the J segment 4 bases; nucleotides outside the gene matches: 6. The germline V gene has CDR1 SGHRS and CDR2 YFSETQ. The CDR3 region has the DNA TGCGCCAGCAGCTTGGGGGTCGGGAGGTTAGAGACCCAGTACTTC. Translating it yields CASSLGVGRLETQYF.

The chain joins TRBV11-2 to TRBJ2-3; maybe TRBD1 (6 bases). The CDR3 length is 14 residues. Between the trimmed V and J ends, which lost 5 bases and 0 bases, there was a span of 9 bases. CDR1 SGHAT and CDR2 FQNNGV come from the germline V gene. The CDR3 loop reads CASSPQGSTDTQYF. CDR3 nucleotides: TGTGCCAGCAGCCCACAGGGAAGCACAGATACGCAGTATTTT.

The rearrangement links TRBV11-2 to TRBJ2-7; D uncertain. Trimming took off 1 base at V and 6 bases at J, with 13 bases between the two ends. This CDR3 has 14 amino acids. In germline, CDR1 is SGHAT, CDR2 FQNNGV. The CDR3, as DNA: TGTGCCAGCAGCTTAGGGTTCGGGCCCTCCGAGCAGTACTTC. Translation: CASSLGFGPSEQYF. Variable domain in full (rest from reference TRBV11-2 and TRBJ2-7): EAGVAQSPRYKIIEKRQSVAFWCNPISGHATLYWYQQILGQGPKLLIQFQNNGVVDDSQLPKDRFSAERLKGVDSTLKIQPAKLEDSAVYLCASSLGFGPSEQYFGPGTRLTVT.

The V and J genes are TRBV5-4 and TRBJ2-1; 8 bases agree with TRBD2. CDR1 is SGHNT, CDR2 YYREEE, per germline (reference sequence). After removal of 0 bases from V and 2 bases from J, the junction contained 1 base not matched to a gene. CDR3 length: 15 residues. The CDR3 DNA follows: TGTGCCAGCAGCTTGGATAGCGGGACCTACAATGAGCAGTTCTTC. It encodes CASSLDSGTYNEQFF.

The chain has TRBV7-2 and TRBJ1-3, with a possible D match to TRBD1 (6 bases). The germline V and J ends were trimmed by 5 bases and 2 bases, with 10 bases remaining between them. The V gene's germline CDR1 is SGHTA and CDR2 FQGNSA. The CDR3 sequence is 14 residues long. This chain's CDR3 is CASSLQGTGNTIYF. The CDR3 nucleotides are TGTGCCAGCAGCCTACAGGGAACTGGAAACACCATATATTTT.

The chain uses TRBV5-8 and TRBJ2-5; perhaps D is TRBD1 or TRBD2 (5 bases each). The CDR3 loop spans 14 amino acids. Per the germline V gene, CDR1 is SGHTS and CDR2 is YDEGEE. The germline V and J ends were trimmed by 0 bases and 5 bases, with 11 bases remaining between them. CDR3 sequence reads: CASSLVTRGETQYF. CDR3 nucleotide sequence: TGTGCCAGCAGCTTGGTTACTAGGGGTGAGACCCAGTACTTC. Drawing the rest from reference TRBV5-8 and TRBJ2-5, the complete variable domain is EAGVTQSPTHLIKTRGQQATLRCSPISGHTSVYWYQQALGLGLQFLLWYDEGEERNRGNFPPRFSGRQFPNYSSELNVNALELEDSALYLCASSLVTRGETQYFGPGTRLLVL.

The rearrangement links TRBV5-8 to TRBJ1-1, with D perhaps matching TRBD1 (5 bases). Germline assignment: CDR1 SGHTS and CDR2 YDEGEE. V was cut by 4 bases and J by 1 base, with 11 bases left in between. The CDR3 is made up of 14 amino acids. CDR3 in amino acids: CASSTGTQNTEAFF. CDR3 sequence (DNA): TGTGCCAGCAGCACCGGGACGCAGAACACTGAAGCTTTCTTT.

The rearrangement uses TRBV7-2 and TRBJ1-1; D is uncertain. Trimming removed 5 bases at V and 0 bases at J, with 13 bases between. Germline CDR1 is SGHTA and CDR2 is FQGNSA. There are 15 residues in the CDR3. The CDR3 coding sequence is TGTGCCAGCAGCCAAGCCGGGCGAATGAACACTGAAGCTTTCTTT. Translating gives CASSQAGRMNTEAFF.

This clone was observed a single time. This rearrangement joins TRBV5-4 to TRBJ1-1, with D perhaps matching TRBD1 (5 bases). CDR1 and CDR2 from the germline V gene are SGHNT and YYREEE (reference sequence). This CDR3 has 14 residues. V lost 2 bases, J lost 0 bases, and 8 bases lay in between. As DNA, the CDR3 is TGTGCCAGCAGCTTAGACAGCCTGAACACTGAAGCTTTCTTT. Translated: CASSLDSLNTEAFF.

A single count supports this clone. The chain employs TRBV7-8 and TRBJ2-7; D perhaps matches TRBD1 (5 bases). CDR3 size: 14 residues. Between the trimmed V and J ends, which lost 0 bases and 4 bases, there was a span of 10 bases. Germline loops: CDR1 SGHVS, CDR2 FQNEAQ. In DNA form, the CDR3 reads TGTGCCAGCAGCTTAGCGGGCAGGGAATACGAGCAGTACTTC. This codes for CASSLAGREYEQYF.

This chain links TRBV28 with TRBJ2-3, with 9 bases fitting TRBD1. CDR3 length equals 17 residues. CDR1 is MDHEN, CDR2 SYDVKM, per germline. V lost 1 base and J lost 1; bases outside the gene matches: 6. The DNA of the CDR3 is TGTGCCAGCAGTTTATCGGGACAGGGAGTACGCACAGATACGCAGTATTTT. Protein: CASSLSGQGVRTDTQYF.

This CDR3 is CASSLGTGNQPQHF. The CDR3 bases are TGTGCCAGCAGTCTAGGGACAGGGAATCAGCCCCAGCATTTT. V usage is TRBV6-6 and J usage is TRBJ1-5; 9 positions match TRBD1. The CDR3 totals 14 residues. Trimming removed 5 bases from V and 4 bases from J; junction bases left unmatched: 3. The germline V gene has CDR1 MNHNY and CDR2 SVGAGI (reference sequence).

This clone was detected a few times. The chain couples TRBV6-4 to TRBJ2-1, with 10 bases lining up with TRBD2. After removal of 0 bases from V and 4 bases from J, the junction contained 0 bases not matched to a gene. Germline lookup yields CDR1 MRHNA and CDR2 SNTAGT. CDR3 length: 15 residues. The CDR3 nucleotides are TGTGCCAGCAGTGACTCAGCGGGAGGGTACAATGAGCAGTTCTTC. Its translation: CASSDSAGGYNEQFF.

This chain joins TRBV6-6 and TRBJ2-1, with TRBD2 identical over 8 bases. Germline loops: CDR1 MNHNY, CDR2 SVGAGI (reference sequence). The CDR3 has 12 residues. V dropped 5 bases and J dropped 8; count of bases not matched to a gene: 2. In DNA form, the CDR3 reads TGTGCCAGCAGTCCAGCGGGAGATGAGCAGTTCTTC. This translates into CASSPAGDEQFF.

This clone appeared a single time. The genes are TRBV29-1 and TRBJ2-3; 9 bases are a match to TRBD1. The CDR3 spans 14 residues. J lost 3 bases, V lost 3 bases, and 4 bases had no gene match. CDR1 is SQVTM, CDR2 ANQGSEA, per germline. This CDR3 reads CSVDWDRVTDTQYF. The DNA of the CDR3 is TGCAGCGTTGATTGGGACAGGGTAACAGATACGCAGTATTTT.

The chain links TRBV2 to TRBJ1-2; D is possibly TRBD1 (5 bases). Trimming removed 8 bases from V and 12 bases from J, with 16 bases in between. CDR1 is SNHLY and CDR2 is FYNNEI in the germline V gene. The CDR3 is made up of 11 amino acids. The CDR3 region is CASGRATSNTF. CDR3 DNA sequence: TGTGCCAGCGGCAGGGCGACGTCGAACACCTTC.

This chain uses TRBV5-1 with TRBJ1-1; D is undetermined. Germline V gene sequence: CDR1 SGHRS, CDR2 YFSETQ. CDR3 length equals 15 residues. V lost 0 bases and J lost 4, with 13 bases in between. CDR3 sequence: CASSLDVGFGTEAFF. The CDR3, as DNA: TGCGCCAGCAGCTTGGACGTGGGTTTCGGCACTGAAGCTTTCTTT.

This clone was recorded only once. This chain connects TRBV5-1 to TRBJ2-1, with 7 bases fitting TRBD1. The junction had 13 bases not matched to a gene; V was cut back by 2 bases and J by 5 bases. CDR1 SGHRS and CDR2 YFSETQ come from the germline V gene. CDR3 length: 17 residues. Written as DNA, the CDR3 is TGCGCCAGCAGCTTAACAGGGGTGTGGGCCATCAACAATGAGCAGTTCTTC. Protein product: CASSLTGVWAINNEQFF.

The DNA for the CDR3 is TGTGCCACCAGCAGAGTTGCAGGAAGCTCCTATAATTCACCCCTCCACTTT. Residues: CATSRVAGSSYNSPLHF. The rearrangement links TRBV15 to TRBJ1-6; D ambiguous. V was trimmed by 1 base and J by 0 bases, leaving 10 bases between them. Germline-derived CDR1 and CDR2 are LNHNV and YYDKDF (reference sequence). This CDR3 region has 17 residues.

The rearrangement links TRBV11-2 to TRBJ2-1; 8 positions match TRBD2. After removal of 5 bases from V and 9 bases from J, the junction contained 6 bases not matched to a gene. The CDR3 covers 13 residues. CDR1 is SGHAT and CDR2 is FQNNGV in the germline V gene. The CDR3 region has the DNA TGTGCCAGCAGCACGGGACTAGAGGCTGAGCAGTTCTTC. It codes for CASSTGLEAEQFF.

This clone came up a few times. V is TRBV6-5 and J is TRBJ2-1; 15 bases line up with TRBD2. V dropped 6 bases and J dropped 15; count of bases not matched to a gene: 9. The CDR3 covers 14 residues. Germline CDR1 reads MNHEY; CDR2 reads SVGAGI. CDR3 sequence: CASSSRTSGRVWFF. The CDR3 nucleotides are TGTGCCAGCAGCTCCCGGACTAGCGGGAGGGTGTGGTTCTTC.

The J gene is TRBJ2-3, the V gene TRBV28; no firm D call. CDR1 and CDR2 (germline): MDHEN, SYDVKM. The CDR3 totals 15 residues. The V end was cut by 4 bases, the J end by 3 bases, with 14 bases between. CDR3 bases: TGTGCCAGCAGTTCTATCTCCCTGACTACAGATACGCAGTATTTT. Amino acids: CASSSISLTTDTQYF.

V usage is TRBV18 and J usage is TRBJ2-1; TRBD2 matches at 15 bases. Germline V lookup: CDR1 KGHSH, CDR2 LQKENI. The CDR3 runs 15 residues. The J segment lost 7 bases and the V segment lost 3 bases, leaving 1 base of the junction unmatched. CDR3 protein: CASSPGTSGRNEQFF. For the CDR3, the DNA is TGTGCCAGCTCACCGGGGACTAGCGGGAGGAATGAGCAGTTCTTC.

The rearrangement uses TRBV7-2 and TRBJ1-1; maybe TRBD1 (6 bases). CDR3 length: 16 residues. CDR1 and CDR2 from the germline V gene are SGHTA and FQGNSA. V gave up 4 bases and J gave up 0 bases, with 15 bases separating them. CDR3 bases: TGTGCCAGCAGCTCTGACAGGCGTCGGGTGAACACTGAAGCTTTCTTT. Translating gives CASSSDRRRVNTEAFF. Using reference TRBV7-2 and TRBJ1-1 for the parts outside the CDR3, the full variable domain is GAGVSQSPSNKVTEKGKDVELRCDPISGHTALYWYRQSLGQGLEFLIYFQGNSAPDKSGLPSDRFSAERTGGSVSTLTIQRTQQEDSAVYLCASSSDRRRVNTEAFFGQGTRLTVV.

V and J are TRBV18 and TRBJ2-5; D is unresolved. This CDR3 has 13 amino acids. The germline V gene has CDR1 KGHSH and CDR2 LQKENI. Between the trimmed V and J ends, which lost 0 bases and 2 bases, there was a span of 4 bases. Here the CDR3 reads CASSPPVQETQYF. CDR3 sequence (DNA): TGTGCCAGCTCACCACCCGTACAAGAGACCCAGTACTTC.

This clone was seen a single time. The V and J genes are TRBV19 and TRBJ2-2; D is ambiguous. V lost 10 bases and J lost 0, with 9 bases in between. Germline V lookup: CDR1 LNHDA, CDR2 SQIVND (reference sequence). This CDR3 contains 13 residues. The CDR3 reads CATIPANTGELFF. The CDR3 DNA reads TGTGCCACCATCCCTGCGAACACCGGGGAGCTGTTTTTT.

The gene calls are TRBV25-1 and TRBJ2-7, with 8 nucleotides matching TRBD2. In germline, CDR1 is MGHDK, CDR2 SYGVNS. Trimming removed 8 bases from V and 2 bases from J; junction bases left unmatched: 11. The CDR3 is 15 residues long. This chain's CDR3 is CASSEGTRFTYEQYF. DNA for the CDR3: TGTGCCAGCTCGGAGGGGACTAGATTTACCTACGAGCAGTACTTC.